These T cell receptor beta chains were read from a single sample in a study of metastatic and nonmetastatic thyroid tumors. TCRdb re-clonotyped the PCR reads via MiXCR. The sample consists of 30,000 or so clones, approximately 31% of them appearing once. The specimen sequenced was blood. The receptors stem from a female donor with papillary thyroid cancer or a benign thyroid nodule (not recorded which). Some clones in this sample may be carry-over from other donors' samples. The CDR3 runs from the conserved cysteine through the conserved F or W. Fields, in order: V gene, J gene, CDR3 protein.

TRBV18,TRBJ1-3,CASSGGGPFSGNTIYF
TRBV12-3/TRBV12-4,TRBJ1-1,CASSSRAEAFF
TRBV6-1,TRBJ2-1,CASSDLGFGTTSYNEQFF
TRBV5-1,TRBJ1-1,CASSLAGTDLNSESFF
TRBV30,TRBJ2-3,CAWSRGGMDTQYF
TRBV18,TRBJ2-2,CASSPPLDSNTSELFF
TRBV7-7,TRBJ2-7,CASSPSQGHEQYF
TRBV6-1,TRBJ2-7,CASSGGTGRYF
TRBV20-1,TRBJ2-7,CSAGTGGTYEQYF
TRBV30,TRBJ2-1,CASEAAAYNEQFF
TRBV14,TRBJ2-2,CASSHNRGVWTGELFF
TRBV7-7,TRBJ2-2,CASRNGPWELFF
TRBV2,TRBJ2-7,CASRSGTTTYEQYF
TRBV21-1,TRBJ1-5,CASSTESGKGGLVNQPQHF
TRBV4-3,TRBJ2-7,CASSQERPGRLSSYEQYF
TRBV4-1,TRBJ2-1,CASSHPGLAGSANEQFF
TRBV19,TRBJ2-7,CASSIVSGSLYEQYF
TRBV30,TRBJ1-2,CAWSVTGTYGYTF
TRBV6-9,TRBJ2-7,CASSYRPGDEQYF
TRBV30,TRBJ2-1,CAWGLLAENNEQFF
TRBV20-1,TRBJ2-3,CSARESSGGPDTQYF
TRBV4-1,TRBJ1-2,CASSPISGCYYGYTF
TRBV30,TRBJ2-6,CAWSDAGVSGANVLTF
TRBV20-1,TRBJ1-6,CSAWEGGASSYNSPLHF
TRBV30,TRBJ2-5,CAWSEGRETQYF
TRBV19,TRBJ2-7,CSSSIGQVARYEQYF
TRBV7-9,TRBJ1-1,CASRRQGGMNSEAFF
TRBV27,TRBJ2-1,CASSPRQGVVNEQFF
TRBV28,TRBJ1-5,CASWEGGMGQPQHF
TRBV6-1,TRBJ1-6,CASSQNNSPLHF
TRBV20-1,TRBJ2-3,CSARDSQSATDTQYF
TRBV7-9,TRBJ1-3,CASSRAGPSGNTIYF
TRBV11-1,TRBJ2-7,CASSLKGGTGVYEQYF
TRBV6-5,TRBJ1-2,CASSYSMRNGYTF
TRBV6-1,TRBJ2-5,CASSEAGLRTQYF
TRBV6-1,TRBJ1-1,CASSTGRDTEAFF
TRBV6-2/TRBV6-3,TRBJ2-3,CASSPIFSGRAQKDTQYF
TRBV5-1,TRBJ2-5,CASSLGGTQGVQETQYF
TRBV4-2,TRBJ1-2,CASSQGVAPNYGYTF
TRBV6-1,TRBJ2-1,CASSQTSGTYNEQFF
TRBV28,TRBJ2-4,CASREASPKNIQYF
TRBV7-3,TRBJ1-1,CASSRGPRDSYIEAFF